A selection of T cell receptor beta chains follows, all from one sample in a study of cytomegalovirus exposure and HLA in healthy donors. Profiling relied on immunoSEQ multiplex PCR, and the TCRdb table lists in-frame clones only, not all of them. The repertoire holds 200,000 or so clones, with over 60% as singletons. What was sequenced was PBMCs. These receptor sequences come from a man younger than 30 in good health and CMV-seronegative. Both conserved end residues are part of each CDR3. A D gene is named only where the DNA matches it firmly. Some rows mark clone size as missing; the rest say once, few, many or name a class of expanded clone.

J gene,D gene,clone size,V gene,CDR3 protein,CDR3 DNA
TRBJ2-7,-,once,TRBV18,CASSPFVTATSYEQYF,TGTGCCAGCTCACCATTTGTGACAGCTACGAGCTACGAGCAGTACTTC
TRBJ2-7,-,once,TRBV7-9,CASSFTEAAFYEQYF,TGTGCCAGCAGCTTTACAGAAGCGGCGTTCTACGAGCAGTACTTC
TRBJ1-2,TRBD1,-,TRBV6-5,CASRLTGTNYGYTF,TGTGCCAGCAGACTGACAGGGACTAACTATGGCTACACCTTC
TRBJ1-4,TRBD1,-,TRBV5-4,CASSQDPGQVPFNEKLFF,TGTGCCAGCAGCCAAGATCCCGGACAGGTTCCATTTAATGAAAAACTGTTTTTT
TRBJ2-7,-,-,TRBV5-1,CASSLSSYEQYF,TGCGCCAGCAGCCTCAGCTCCTACGAGCAGTACTTC
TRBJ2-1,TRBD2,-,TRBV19,CASTVAGYNEQFF,TGTGCCAGTACGGTAGCGGGTTACAATGAGCAGTTCTTC
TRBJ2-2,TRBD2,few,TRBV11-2,CASSLGLAENTGELFF,TGTGCCAGCAGCCTCGGACTAGCGGAAAACACCGGGGAGCTGTTTTTT
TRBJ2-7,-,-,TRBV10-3,CAIGQTLSYEQYF,TGTGCCATTGGACAGACACTCTCCTACGAGCAGTACTTC
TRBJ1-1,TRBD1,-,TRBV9,CASSQSGTGWTEAFF,TGTGCCAGCAGCCAGAGCGGGACAGGGTGGACTGAAGCTTTCTTT
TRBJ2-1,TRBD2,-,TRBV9,CASSVGASGRANNEQFF,TGTGCCAGCAGCGTAGGGGCTAGCGGGAGGGCGAACAATGAGCAGTTCTTC
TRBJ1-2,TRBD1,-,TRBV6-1,CASSELRTGYPYTF,TGTGCCAGCAGTGAATTGAGGACAGGGTACCCGTACACCTTC
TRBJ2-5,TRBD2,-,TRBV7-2,CASSLGTRGEETQYF,TGTGCCAGCAGCTTGGGGACTAGGGGGGAGGAGACCCAGTACTTC
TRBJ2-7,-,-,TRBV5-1,CASSFAGLTRYEQYF,TGCGCCAGCAGCTTCGCAGGTCTCACTAGATACGAGCAGTACTTC
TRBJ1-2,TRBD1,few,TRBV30,CAWIRKDRAEGYTF,TGTGCCTGGATACGAAAGGACAGGGCGGAGGGCTACACCTTC
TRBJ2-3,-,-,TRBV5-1,CASSLFPDRADTQYF,TGCGCCAGCAGCTTGTTTCCGGATCGGGCAGATACGCAGTATTTT
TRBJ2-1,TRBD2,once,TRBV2,CASFPAGWLNNEQFF,TGTGCCAGCTTCCCAGCGGGGTGGTTAAACAATGAGCAGTTCTTC
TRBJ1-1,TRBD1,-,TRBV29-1,CSGGQENTEAFF,TGCAGCGGGGGACAGGAGAACACTGAAGCTTTCTTT
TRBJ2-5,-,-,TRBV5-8,CASSPLRETQYF,TGTGCCAGCAGCCCCCTGAGAGAGACCCAGTACTTC
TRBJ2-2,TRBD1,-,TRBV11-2,CASSLGDRGHTGELFF,TGTGCCAGCAGCTTAGGAGACAGGGGTCACACCGGGGAGCTGTTTTTT
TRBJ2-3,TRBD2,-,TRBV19,CASRGVAGVRDTQYF,TGTGCCAGTCGAGGAGTAGCGGGAGTTAGGGATACGCAGTATTTT
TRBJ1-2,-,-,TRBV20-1,CSPAGGYTF,TGCAGTCCTGCGGGGGGCTACACCTTC
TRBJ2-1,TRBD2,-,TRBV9,CASSPPPGTSGSDEQFF,TGTGCCAGCAGCCCCCCCCCTGGGACTAGCGGGAGCGATGAGCAGTTCTTC
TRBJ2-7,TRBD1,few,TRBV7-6,CASSPRTGFEQYF,TGTGCCAGCAGCCCCCGGACAGGGTTCGAGCAGTACTTC
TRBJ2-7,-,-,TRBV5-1,CASSFLDSPSGEQYF,TGCGCCAGCAGCTTTTTGGATAGCCCGTCGGGCGAGCAGTACTTC
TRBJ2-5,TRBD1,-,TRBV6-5,CASSYGQGVGETQYF,TGTGCCAGCAGTTACGGACAGGGGGTAGGAGAGACCCAGTACTTC